Here is one T cell receptor beta chain with its context. This record belongs to a study of shared clonotypes between healthy human individuals. Study-wide context: Researchers drew samples from a couple of women and a few men aged 18 to 49.

The CDR3 contains 16 residues. V lost 4 bases, J lost 4 bases, and 9 bases stayed unmatched. Germline V gene lookup returns CDR1 SGHTA and CDR2 FQGTGA. Participating donors were healthy, HIV-negative adults free of recent acute infections or vaccinations. The authors ran unsorted PBMC replicate PCRs on approximately 300 ng DNA, approximately 30,000 T cell genomes. Sequencing on ten immunoSEQ deep assay plates was performed for unsorted PBMC DNA. The repertoire was sequenced with immunoSEQ multiplex PCR; TCRdb's copy has only in-frame clones and lacks some. The table includes about 480,000 clones, around 79% detected once.

Sequencing was performed on PBMCs. This rearrangement joins TRBV7-3 to TRBJ2-1; 8 positions match TRBD2. The TCR comes from a middle-aged woman in good health. Some clones in this sample may be carry-over from other donors' samples. The CDR3 loop reads CASSSLGTSGYNEQFF. The CDR3 coding sequence is TGTGCCAGCAGCTCCCTTGGGACTAGTGGTTACAATGAGCAGTTCTTC.